Each of the 28 T cell receptor beta chains below was sequenced from the same sample in a study of shared clonotypes between healthy human individuals. Produced via immunoSEQ multiplex PCR; TCRdb's table is partial and in-frame only. The sample lists 2 million to 3 million clones, roughly 93% occurring once. The sequencing sample was made of naive CD4+ T cells from PBMCs. The subset is: CD45RA+ positively selected. The receptors were gathered from a man younger than 30 in good health. Some clones in this sample may be carry-over from other donors' samples.

The gene calls are TRBV18 and TRBJ1-1; 10 nucleotides match TRBD1. CDR3 length equals 16 residues. Trimming at V came to 5 bases and at J to 0 bases, leaving 6 bases not matched to a gene. CDR1 is KGHSH, CDR2 LQKENI, per germline. The DNA of the CDR3 is TGTGCCAGCTCAAGAGACAGGGGGCGCGTGAACACTGAAGCTTTCTTT. This sequence encodes CASSRDRGRVNTEAFF.

V gene TRBV4-1 combines with J gene TRBJ2-7; D is uncertain. The V gene's germline CDR1 is MGHRA and CDR2 YSYEKL. The CDR3 length is 15 residues. V lost 4 bases and J lost 0, with 13 bases in between. The CDR3 sequence: CASSRMAGSSYEQYF. The CDR3 DNA reads TGCGCCAGCAGCCGGATGGCTGGAAGCTCCTACGAGCAGTACTTC.

V and J are TRBV7-2 and TRBJ1-4, with D tentatively TRBD1 (6 bases). This CDR3 contains 14 residues. Germline CDR1 and CDR2: SGHTA and FQGNSA. The germline V and J ends were trimmed by 5 bases and 8 bases, with 15 bases remaining between them. CDR3 protein: CASSPGTFLEKLFF. The CDR3 nucleotides read TGTGCCAGCAGCCCCGGGACATTTTTGGAAAAACTGTTTTTT.

The chain is built from TRBV19 and TRBJ1-1; D is ambiguous. The CDR3 runs to 13 residues. Trimming pared 4 bases from V and 0 bases from J, leaving 6 bases between. Germline V gene data show CDR1 as LNHDA and CDR2 as SQIVND (reference sequence). The CDR3 region has the DNA TGTGCCAGTAGTAGCAGGTTGAACACTGAAGCTTTCTTT. Translated, it gives CASSSRLNTEAFF.

This chain joins TRBV14 and TRBJ2-7; 10 bases fit TRBD2. The CDR3 covers 15 residues. Unmatched junction bases numbered 5, after V lost 4 bases and J lost 2 bases. In germline, CDR1 is SGHDN, CDR2 FVKESK. The CDR3 loop reads CASSPESGRAYEQYF. In DNA, the CDR3 is TGTGCCAGCAGCCCCGAGAGCGGGAGGGCCTACGAGCAGTACTTC.

The V and J genes are TRBV9 and TRBJ1-2; no reliable D call. The CDR3 extends over 13 amino acids. CDR1 SGDLS and CDR2 YYNGEE come from the germline V gene. Trimming shortened V by 2 bases and J by 8 bases, and 13 bases separated the two germline ends. The CDR3 protein is CASSVGRIGGYTF. The CDR3, as DNA: TGTGCCAGCAGCGTCGGCAGGATCGGCGGCTACACCTTC.

This chain uses TRBV4-3 with TRBJ2-3, with TRBD2 matching 10 bases. The CDR3 spans 18 residues. The germline V gene encodes CDR1 LGHNA and CDR2 YSLEER. V lost 0 bases to trimming and J lost 0 bases; unmatched junction nucleotides: 6. The CDR3 loop is CASSQDWPSGSSTDTQYF. The CDR3 nucleotides are TGCGCCAGCAGCCAAGATTGGCCTAGCGGGAGTAGCACAGATACGCAGTATTTT.

The chain recombines TRBV28 with TRBJ2-7; 9 bases line up with TRBD2. V trimming: 2 bases; J trimming: 5 bases; junction bases outside the gene matches: 13. CDR1 and CDR2 (germline): MDHEN, SYDVKM. The CDR3 totals 17 residues. The CDR3 nucleotides read TGTGCCAGCAGTTTAGACCTTCGGGCTAGCGGGAACCACGAGCAGTACTTC. This gives the protein CASSLDLRASGNHEQYF.

The V and J genes are TRBV18 and TRBJ1-2; unclear D gene. Trimming cost V 2 bases and J 11 bases, with 15 bases left between them. The CDR3 covers 13 residues. Germline V CDR1 and CDR2: KGHSH, LQKENI. The CDR3 DNA reads as TGTGCCAGCTCACCAAACGACCTCAAGAGGTACACCTTC. It encodes CASSPNDLKRYTF.

The chain uses TRBV6-5 and TRBJ1-4; 8 positions agree with TRBD1. This CDR3 is 14 amino acids long. With 10 bases clipped from V and 8 bases from J, the junction kept 12 bases outside the gene matches. CDR1 and CDR2 (germline): MNHEY, SVGAGI. CDR3 protein: CATSRTGIGEKLFF. The DNA for the CDR3 is TGTGCCACCTCCCGGACAGGGATTGGAGAAAAACTGTTTTTT.

This clone came up once. The chain joins TRBV7-9 to TRBJ2-7; 13 bases are a match to TRBD2. Per the germline V gene, CDR1 is SEHNR and CDR2 is FQNEAQ (reference sequence). After removal of 5 bases from V and 4 bases from J, the junction contained 11 bases not matched to a gene. The CDR3 has 17 residues. The CDR3 region has the DNA TGTGCCAGCAGCCCCAAGGGGGGACTAGCGGGAAGGTACGAGCAGTACTTC. This gives the protein CASSPKGGLAGRYEQYF.

The chain is built from TRBV5-1 and TRBJ2-1, with D possibly being TRBD1 or TRBD2 (5 bases each). Germline V lookup: CDR1 SGHRS, CDR2 YFSETQ. The CDR3 is 17 residues long. V was pared by 0 bases and J by 0 bases, with 13 bases between. CDR3 sequence: CASSLDRPGSSYNEQFF. The CDR3 DNA sequence: TGCGCCAGCAGCTTGGACAGGCCAGGGAGCTCCTACAATGAGCAGTTCTTC.

The rearrangement joins TRBV6-6 to TRBJ2-2; maybe TRBD1 (8 bases). This CDR3 region has 15 residues. Germline values: CDR1 MNHNY, CDR2 SVGAGI (reference sequence). Trimming pared 6 bases from V and 4 bases from J, leaving 15 bases between. The CDR3: CASRTGGDFTGELFF. CDR3 in DNA: TGTGCCAGCAGAACAGGGGGGGATTTCACCGGGGAGCTGTTTTTT.

The chain uses TRBV30 and TRBJ2-6; tentative D call: TRBD1 (5 bases). Germline values: CDR1 GTSNPN, CDR2 SVGIG (reference sequence). The CDR3 spans 14 residues. Trimming shortened V by 3 bases and J by 3 bases, and 9 bases separated the two germline ends. The CDR3 coding sequence is TGTGCCTGGAGCAAGGGGCATGGGGCCAACGTCCTGACTTTC. It encodes CAWSKGHGANVLTF.

This clone was recorded once. The rearrangement uses TRBV29-1 and TRBJ2-3; no firm D call. The CDR3 runs to 13 residues. The V gene lost 5 bases and the J gene lost 0 bases, with 9 bases spanning the gap. Germline CDR1 SQVTM, CDR2 ANQGSEA. The CDR3 bases are TGCAGCGTTTGGGCCTCTAGCACAGATACGCAGTATTTT. Amino acids: CSVWASSTDTQYF.

CDR3 DNA: TGTGCCAGCAGTTACTCGGGGCCGGGACCGGGGAGAGAGCAGTTCTTC. Encoded protein: CASSYSGPGPGREQFF. The J gene is TRBJ2-1, the V gene TRBV6-5; D could derive from TRBD1 or TRBD2 (5 bases each). Trimming took 0 bases from V and 10 from J, leaving 19 bases between them. Germline CDR1 reads MNHEY; CDR2 reads SVGAGI. This CDR3 has 16 residues.

The J gene is TRBJ2-1, the V gene TRBV5-8; TRBD1 aligns across 7 bases. J was trimmed by 4 bases and V by 0 bases; bases with no gene match: 4. The CDR3 length is 15 residues. Germline V gene sequence: CDR1 SGHTS, CDR2 YDEGEE. The CDR3 sequence is CASSLGQGLYNEQFF. CDR3 DNA sequence: TGTGCCAGCAGCTTGGGACAGGGTCTGTACAATGAGCAGTTCTTC.

The J gene is TRBJ2-7, the V gene TRBV27; TRBD2 agrees at 15 bases. CDR1 and CDR2 from the germline V gene are MNHEY and SMNVEV (reference sequence). Losses at the gene ends were 3 bases for V and 1 base for J; bases not matched to a gene: 4. This CDR3 is 17 amino acids long. CDR3 sequence (DNA): TGTGCCAGCAGTTTCGGGACTAGCGGGAGGTTTTCCTACGAGCAGTACTTC. Protein product: CASSFGTSGRFSYEQYF.

The chain carries TRBV5-1 and TRBJ2-1; 9 nucleotides line up with TRBD2. J lost 5 bases, V lost 0 bases, and 6 bases had no gene match. The germline CDR1 and CDR2 sequences are SGHRS and YFSETQ. The length of the CDR3 is 16 residues. CDR3 sequence reads: CASSLGLAAPDNEQFF. CDR3 in DNA: TGCGCCAGCAGCTTGGGACTAGCGGCACCAGACAATGAGCAGTTCTTC.

The V and J genes are TRBV6-6 and TRBJ1-5; 8 bases match TRBD1. Germline V gene sequence: CDR1 MNHNY, CDR2 SVGAGI (reference sequence). The CDR3 sequence is 15 residues long. V was clipped by 2 bases and J by 11 bases; unmatched bases: 11. The CDR3 DNA follows: TGTGCCAGCAGTTACCCCCCCGGACAGGGCGCGGCCCAGCATTTT. This codes for CASSYPPGQGAAQHF.

The chain joins TRBV5-1 to TRBJ2-3; D unclear. The germline V gene encodes CDR1 SGHRS and CDR2 YFSETQ. CDR3 length equals 15 residues. The ends were cut back, 0 bases at V and 4 bases at J, with 12 bases in the middle. CDR3 loop: CASSLAGRVADTQYF. CDR3 coding DNA: TGCGCCAGCAGCTTGGCCGGTAGAGTCGCAGATACGCAGTATTTT.

The chain recombines TRBV28 with TRBJ1-5; D might be TRBD1 (5 bases). The CDR3 runs to 16 residues. Germline V lookup: CDR1 MDHEN, CDR2 SYDVKM. Trimming shortened V by 3 bases and J by 0 bases, and 12 bases separated the two germline ends. CDR3 DNA sequence: TGTGCCAGCAGTTTGCTGGCAGGGATTAGCAATCAGCCCCAGCATTTT. Protein product: CASSLLAGISNQPQHF.

As for this clone: Other DNA sequences from this sample encode an identical CDR3 as well. The gene calls are TRBV18 and TRBJ1-2, with D unclear. This CDR3 contains 13 residues. The V gene's germline CDR1 is KGHSH and CDR2 LQKENI. V was cut by 3 bases and J by 2 bases, with 7 bases left in between. The CDR3 DNA reads as TGTGCCAGCTCACCGGACCGCAACTATGGCTACACCTTC. Amino acid sequence: CASSPDRNYGYTF.

The rearrangement links TRBV5-6 to TRBJ2-7; the match to TRBD1 covers 8 bases. CDR1 and CDR2 (germline): SGHDT, YYEEEE. V lost 4 bases and J lost 6; bases outside the gene matches: 15. This CDR3 region has 16 residues. The CDR3 reads CASSNYGWTGFSEQYF. For the CDR3, the DNA is TGTGCCAGCAGCAACTACGGATGGACAGGGTTTTCCGAGCAGTACTTC.

The rearrangement uses TRBV5-1 and TRBJ2-2, with D hard to call. The germline V and J ends were trimmed by 0 bases and 0 bases, with 6 bases remaining between them. CDR3 length: 15 amino acids. Germline V gene data show CDR1 as SGHRS and CDR2 as YFSETQ. CDR3 residues: CASSLGNSNTGELFF. CDR3 sequence (DNA): TGCGCCAGCAGCTTGGGTAACTCGAACACCGGGGAGCTGTTTTTT.

The V and J genes are TRBV30 and TRBJ1-1; D unclear. V was pared by 4 bases and J by 3 bases, with 9 bases between. CDR1 GTSNPN and CDR2 SVGIG come from the germline V gene (reference sequence). This CDR3 comprises 12 residues. The CDR3 sequence: CAWTQRDTEAFF. DNA of the CDR3: TGTGCCTGGACCCAGAGGGACACTGAAGCTTTCTTT.

The chain joins TRBV21-1 to TRBJ2-7. TRBV21-1 has pseudogene status. The CDR3 sequence is 15 residues long. The DNA of the CDR3 is TGTGCCAGCAGCCGACCGGGACGTCCGACCTACGAGCAGTACTTC. Protein sequence: CASSRPGRPTYEQYF.

V gene TRBV5-3 combines with J gene TRBJ1-4, with a possible D match to TRBD1 (6 bases). TRBV5-3 falls under the ORF class, with uncertain function. The CDR3 runs 14 residues. V was cut by 4 bases and J by 7 bases, with 14 bases left in between. DNA for the CDR3: TGTGCCAGAAGCCCGGACAGAACGGGTGAAAAACTGTTTTTT. This sequence encodes CARSPDRTGEKLFF.